These 10 T cell receptor beta chains share one sample of origin, sequenced in a study of T-cell memory formation after mild COVID-19. TCRdb reanalysed the 5' RACE reads using MiXCR and keeps one entry per CDR3 protein. The sample has 180,000 or so distinct CDR3 sequences, roughly 10% seen once. Sequencing was done on a sample of PBMCs or a T cell subset sorted from them (not recorded which). These receptors were obtained from a man aged 18 to 30 who had mild COVID-19 (a few samples of this study predate the infection). Cell type and time point are not known.

The chain carries TRBV7-2 and TRBJ1-6; no firm D call. The V end lost 5 bases, the J end lost 10 bases, and 9 bases lay between the germline ends. The CDR3 runs 12 residues. The germline gives CDR1 SGHTA, CDR2 FQGNSA. CDR3 loop: CASSNTWSPLHF. The CDR3 nucleotides are TGTGCCAGCAGCAATACATGGTCACCCCTCCACTTT.

The rearrangement uses TRBV7-2 and TRBJ1-2; D might be TRBD1 (5 bases). This CDR3 contains 14 residues. Germline CDR1 SGHTA, CDR2 FQGNSA. The V gene lost 1 base and the J gene lost 4 bases, with 10 bases spanning the gap. The CDR3, as DNA: TGTGCCAGCAGCTTAGGGGGGTTGGGCTATGGCTACACCTTC. Translation: CASSLGGLGYGYTF.

This chain joins TRBV24-1 and TRBJ2-3; D not resolved. Germline V lookup: CDR1 KGHDR, CDR2 SFDVKD. The CDR3 contains 13 residues. V dropped 4 bases and J dropped 5 bases, with 9 bases sitting between them. The CDR3 bases are TGTGCCACCAGTGACTCCTATGGAGATACGCAGTATTTT. Its translation: CATSDSYGDTQYF.

This clonotype turned up a few times. V usage is TRBV21-1 and J usage is TRBJ1-4; the D call in the table, TRBD1, was not verified against the DNA. TRBV21-1 corresponds to a pseudogene. The length of the CDR3 is 16 residues. The chain's CDR3 is CASSKRSFFSRTELFF. For the CDR3, the DNA is TGTGCCAGCAGCAAACGATCGTTTTTTTCCCGGACAGAACTGTTTTTT.

In its sample, this clonotype was seen many times. The V gene is TRBV28, the J gene TRBJ1-4; 11 positions agree with TRBD1. The CDR3 length is 15 residues. Looked up from germline, CDR1 is MDHEN and CDR2 is SYDVKM. The junction had 7 bases not matched to a gene; V was cut back by 6 bases and J by 7 bases. CDR3 region: CASSRGQGAGEKLFF. CDR3 nucleotide sequence: TGTGCCAGCAGCCGCGGACAGGGGGCCGGTGAAAAACTGTTTTTT.

The V and J genes are TRBV6-6 and TRBJ1-1, with D unclear. Germline V lookup: CDR1 MNHNY, CDR2 SVGAGI (reference sequence). This CDR3 has 10 residues. V was shortened by 5 bases and J by 8 bases, with 6 bases between the two germline ends. In DNA, the CDR3 is TGTGCCAGCAGTCGTACCGAAGCTTTCTTT. The encoded protein is CASSRTEAFF.

The chain employs TRBV4-3 and TRBJ1-3, with D unclear. Trimming removed 0 bases from V and 0 bases from J, with 15 bases in between. Germline V gene lookup returns CDR1 LGHNA and CDR2 YSLEER. CDR3 length: 18 residues. In nucleotides, the CDR3 is TGCGCCAGCAGCCAAGAGGTATTGATAGGGAACTCTGGAAACACCATATATTTT. It encodes CASSQEVLIGNSGNTIYF.

The chain couples TRBV9 to TRBJ1-6; 12 nucleotides line up with TRBD1. V was clipped by 3 bases and J by 10 bases; unmatched bases: 8. Germline V lookup: CDR1 SGDLS, CDR2 YYNGEE. CDR3 size: 16 residues. CDR3 amino acids: CASSGGQGANESPLHF. In nucleotides, the CDR3 is TGTGCCAGCAGCGGGGGACAGGGGGCTAACGAATCACCCCTCCACTTT.

This clonotype was recorded a few times. The chain is built from TRBV7-9 and TRBJ2-3; TRBD2 aligns across 15 bases. The CDR3 has 17 amino acids. Germline V lookup: CDR1 SEHNR, CDR2 FQNEAQ (reference sequence). Unmatched junction bases numbered 6, after V lost 5 bases and J lost 3 bases. CDR3 sequence: CASSRSGTSGGTDTQYF. The CDR3 region has the DNA TGTGCCAGCAGCCGCTCCGGGACTAGCGGGGGGACAGATACGCAGTATTTT. The full variable domain, in which reference TRBV7-9 and TRBJ2-3 provide the parts outside the CDR3, is DTGVSQNPRHKITKRGQNVTFRCDPISEHNRLYWYRQTLGQGPEFLTYFQNEAQLEKSRLLSDRFSAERPKGSFSTLEIQRTEQGDSAMYLCASSRSGTSGGTDTQYFGPGTRLTVL.

The chain has TRBV6-2 or TRBV6-3 and TRBJ2-5; 8 nucleotides agree with TRBD2. V trimming: 2 bases; J trimming: 0 bases; junction bases outside the gene matches: 2. From germline, CDR1 is MNHEY and CDR2 SVGEGT. The CDR3 loop spans 15 amino acids. The CDR3, as DNA: TGTGCCAGCAGTTACGGTAGCGGGGACCAAGAGACCCAGTACTTC. Protein sequence: CASSYGSGDQETQYF.